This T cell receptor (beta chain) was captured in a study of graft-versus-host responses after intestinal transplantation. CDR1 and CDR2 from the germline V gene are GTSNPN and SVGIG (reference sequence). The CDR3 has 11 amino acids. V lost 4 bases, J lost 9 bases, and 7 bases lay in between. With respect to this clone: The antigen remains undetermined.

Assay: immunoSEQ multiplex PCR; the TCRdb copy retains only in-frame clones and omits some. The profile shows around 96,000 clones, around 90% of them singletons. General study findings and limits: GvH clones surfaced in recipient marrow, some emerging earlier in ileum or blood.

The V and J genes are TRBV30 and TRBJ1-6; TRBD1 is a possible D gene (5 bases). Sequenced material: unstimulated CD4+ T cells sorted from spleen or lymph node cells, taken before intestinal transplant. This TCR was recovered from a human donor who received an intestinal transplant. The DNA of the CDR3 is TGTGCCTGGAACGGGGGTTCACCCCTCCACTTT. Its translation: CAWNGGSPLHF. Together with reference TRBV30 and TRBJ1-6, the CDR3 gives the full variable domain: SQTIHQWPATLVQPVGSPLSLECTVEGTSNPNLYWYRQAAGRGLQLLFYSVGIGQISSEVPQNLSASRPQDRQFILSSKKLLLSDSGFYLCAWNGGSPLHFGNGTRLTVT.